The subject of this entry is one TCR beta chain. Its target is not known. The whole isolated RNA underwent reverse transcription, so sequencing captured expressed TCRB transcripts. Sequencing used immunoSEQ multiplex PCR; TCRdb keeps in-frame clones, though not all of them. The sample records 350,000 to 450,000 clones, about 15% being singletons. Cell sorting via CD45RO/CCR7/CD25/CD127/CD95/CD27 was performed to obtain CD4+ naive, central memory, regulatory and stem cell-like memory cells. Sorted populations were all over 98% pure. This sample was taken from a study of beta chain features in type 1 diabetes. Germline values: CDR1 SEHNR, CDR2 FQNEAQ (reference sequence). V dropped 4 bases and J dropped 6; count of bases not matched to a gene: 8. CDR3 size: 15 residues. Study-wide points: cDNA sequencing could over-represent cells with high TCR expression. Type 1 diabetes patients had fewer VDJ junction insertions and more deletions.

This chain links TRBV7-9 with TRBJ2-2; 7 nucleotides match TRBD2. Sequenced: naive CD4+ T cells from blood. This TCR derives from a man aged 30 to 45 in good health. The CDR3 region has the DNA TGTGCCAGCAGCTCGCGGTCCGCGGGGGCCGGGGAGCTGTTTTTT. Amino acid sequence: CASSSRSAGAGELFF.